This T cell receptor beta chain was sequenced for a study of cytomegalovirus exposure and HLA in healthy donors. V lost 0 bases and J lost 2, with 10 bases in between. This CDR3 is built from 15 residues. Germline V gene lookup returns CDR1 MGHRA and CDR2 YSYEKL. There are a few counts of this clone. Researchers ran the PCR with 60 Vbeta and 13 Jbeta primers. Clones were read by immunoSEQ multiplex PCR, and TCRdb kept only the in-frame ones, dropping some. The table shows about 78,000 clones, with 63% occurring only once. This clonotype originated in a man aged 25-40 years in good health and CMV-seropositive. This chain connects TRBV4-1 to TRBJ1-2; D unresolved. Sequencing was carried out using PBMCs. The DNA for the CDR3 is TGCGCCAGCAGCCAAGAGCTAGGTATCAACTATGGCTACACCTTC. Its protein product is CASSQELGINYGYTF.